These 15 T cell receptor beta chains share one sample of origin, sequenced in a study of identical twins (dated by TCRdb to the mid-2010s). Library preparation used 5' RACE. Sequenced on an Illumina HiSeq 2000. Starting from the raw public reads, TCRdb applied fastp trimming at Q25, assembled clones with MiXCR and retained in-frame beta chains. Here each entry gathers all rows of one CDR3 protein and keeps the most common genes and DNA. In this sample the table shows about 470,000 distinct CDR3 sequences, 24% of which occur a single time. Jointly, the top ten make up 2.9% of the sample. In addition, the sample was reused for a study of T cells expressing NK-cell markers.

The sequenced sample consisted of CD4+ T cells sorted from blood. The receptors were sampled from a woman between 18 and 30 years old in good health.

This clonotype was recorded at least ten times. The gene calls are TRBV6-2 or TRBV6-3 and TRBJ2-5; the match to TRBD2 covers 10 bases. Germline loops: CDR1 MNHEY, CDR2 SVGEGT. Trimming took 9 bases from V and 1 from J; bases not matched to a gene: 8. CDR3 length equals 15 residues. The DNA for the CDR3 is TGTGCCAGTTCTGGACTAGCGGCCGTCCAAGAGACCCAGTACTTC. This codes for CASSGLAAVQETQYF.

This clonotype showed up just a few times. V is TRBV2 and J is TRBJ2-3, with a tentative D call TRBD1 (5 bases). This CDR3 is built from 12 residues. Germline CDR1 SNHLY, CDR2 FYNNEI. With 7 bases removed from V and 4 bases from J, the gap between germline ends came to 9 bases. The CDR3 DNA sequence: TGTGCCAGCACTGCAGGGTCAGATACGCAGTATTTT. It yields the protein CASTAGSDTQYF.

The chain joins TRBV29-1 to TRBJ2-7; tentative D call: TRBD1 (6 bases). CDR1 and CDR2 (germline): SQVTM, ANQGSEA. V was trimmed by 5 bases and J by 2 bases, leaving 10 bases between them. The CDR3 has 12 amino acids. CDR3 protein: CSVYGQTYEQYF. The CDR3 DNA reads TGCAGCGTTTACGGACAGACCTACGAGCAGTACTTC.

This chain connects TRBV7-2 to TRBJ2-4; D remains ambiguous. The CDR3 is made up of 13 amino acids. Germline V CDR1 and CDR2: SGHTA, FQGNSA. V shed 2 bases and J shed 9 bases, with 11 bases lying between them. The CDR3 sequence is CASSLSGRSIQYF. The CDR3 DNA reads TGTGCCAGCAGCTTAAGTGGCCGGAGCATTCAGTACTTC.

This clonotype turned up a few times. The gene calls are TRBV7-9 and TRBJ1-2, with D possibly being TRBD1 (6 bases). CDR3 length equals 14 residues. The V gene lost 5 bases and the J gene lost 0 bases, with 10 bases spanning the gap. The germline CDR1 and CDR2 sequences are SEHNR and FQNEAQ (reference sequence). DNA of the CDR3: TGTGCCAGCAGCCTACAGGGATCTAACTATGGCTACACCTTC. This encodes CASSLQGSNYGYTF.

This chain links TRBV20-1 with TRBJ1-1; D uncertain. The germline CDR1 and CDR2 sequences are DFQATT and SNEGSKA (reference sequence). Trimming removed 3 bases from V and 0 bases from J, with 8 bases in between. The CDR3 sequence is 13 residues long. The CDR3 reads CSASNSLNTEAFF. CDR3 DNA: TGCAGTGCTAGCAACAGCTTGAACACTGAAGCTTTCTTT.

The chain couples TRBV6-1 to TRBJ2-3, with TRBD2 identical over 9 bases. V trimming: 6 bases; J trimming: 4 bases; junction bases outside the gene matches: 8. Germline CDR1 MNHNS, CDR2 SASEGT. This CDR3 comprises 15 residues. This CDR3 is CASRNSGSGADTQYF. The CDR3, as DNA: TGTGCCAGCAGGAATAGCGGGAGTGGGGCAGATACGCAGTATTTT.

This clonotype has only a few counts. Written as DNA, the CDR3 is TGTGCCTGGAGTCCAAACTACGAGCAGTACTTC. It codes for CAWSPNYEQYF. The chain links TRBV30 to TRBJ2-7; D gene uncertain. Germline-derived CDR1 and CDR2 are GTSNPN and SVGIG (reference sequence). Deletions cut 2 bases from V and 3 bases from J, with 5 bases between. The CDR3 has 11 amino acids.

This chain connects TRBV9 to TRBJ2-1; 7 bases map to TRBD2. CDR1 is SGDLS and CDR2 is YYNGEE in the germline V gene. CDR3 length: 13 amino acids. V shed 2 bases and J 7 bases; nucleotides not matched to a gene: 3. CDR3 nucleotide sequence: TGTGCCAGCAGCGTGACTAGCTGGAATGAGCAGTTCTTC. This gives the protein CASSVTSWNEQFF.

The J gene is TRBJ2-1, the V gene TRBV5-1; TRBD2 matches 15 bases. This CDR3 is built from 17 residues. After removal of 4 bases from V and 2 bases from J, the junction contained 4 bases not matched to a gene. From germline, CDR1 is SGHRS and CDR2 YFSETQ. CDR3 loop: CASSLGLAGGAYNEQFF. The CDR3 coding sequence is TGCGCCAGCAGCCTAGGACTAGCGGGGGGGGCCTACAATGAGCAGTTCTTC. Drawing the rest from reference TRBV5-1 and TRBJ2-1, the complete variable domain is KAGVTQTPRYLIKTRGQQVTLSCSPISGHRSVSWYQQTPGQGLQFLFEYFSETQRNKGNFPGRFSGRQFSNSRSEMNVSTLELGDSALYLCASSLGLAGGAYNEQFFGPGTRLTVL.

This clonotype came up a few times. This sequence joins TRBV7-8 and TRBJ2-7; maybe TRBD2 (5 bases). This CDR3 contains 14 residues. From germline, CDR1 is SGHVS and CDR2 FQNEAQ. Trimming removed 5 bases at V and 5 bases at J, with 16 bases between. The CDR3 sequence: CASSPMADGDEQYF. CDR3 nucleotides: TGTGCCAGCAGCCCTATGGCCGACGGGGACGAGCAGTACTTC.

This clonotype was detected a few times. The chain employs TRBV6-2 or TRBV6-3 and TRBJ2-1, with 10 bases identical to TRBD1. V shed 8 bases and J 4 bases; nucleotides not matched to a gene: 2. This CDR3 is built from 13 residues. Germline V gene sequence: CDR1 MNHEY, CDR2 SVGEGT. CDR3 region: CASGGQGYNEQFF. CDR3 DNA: TGTGCCAGCGGGGGACAGGGGTACAATGAGCAGTTCTTC.

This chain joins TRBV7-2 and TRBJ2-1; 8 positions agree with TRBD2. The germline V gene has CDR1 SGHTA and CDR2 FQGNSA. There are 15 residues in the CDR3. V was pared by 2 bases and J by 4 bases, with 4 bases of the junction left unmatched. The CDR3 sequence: CASSLSGGFYNEQFF. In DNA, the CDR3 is TGTGCCAGCAGCTTAAGCGGGGGTTTTTACAATGAGCAGTTCTTC.

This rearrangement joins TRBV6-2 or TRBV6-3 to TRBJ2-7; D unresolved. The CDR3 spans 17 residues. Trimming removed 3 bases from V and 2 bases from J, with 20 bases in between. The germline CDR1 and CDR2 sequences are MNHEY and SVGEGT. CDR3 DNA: TGTGCCAGCAGTTATCAATCCCCGGGCCACCAGACCTACGAGCAGTACTTC. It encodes CASSYQSPGHQTYEQYF.

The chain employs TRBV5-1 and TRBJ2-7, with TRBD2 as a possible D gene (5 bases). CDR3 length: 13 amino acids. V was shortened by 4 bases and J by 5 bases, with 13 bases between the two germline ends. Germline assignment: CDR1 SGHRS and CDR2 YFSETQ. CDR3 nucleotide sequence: TGCGCCAGCAGCGTAGAGCTAGCCCACGAGCAGTACTTC. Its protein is CASSVELAHEQYF. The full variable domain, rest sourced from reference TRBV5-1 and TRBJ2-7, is KAGVTQTPRYLIKTRGQQVTLSCSPISGHRSVSWYQQTPGQGLQFLFEYFSETQRNKGNFPGRFSGRQFSNSRSEMNVSTLELGDSALYLCASSVELAHEQYFGPGTRLTVT.